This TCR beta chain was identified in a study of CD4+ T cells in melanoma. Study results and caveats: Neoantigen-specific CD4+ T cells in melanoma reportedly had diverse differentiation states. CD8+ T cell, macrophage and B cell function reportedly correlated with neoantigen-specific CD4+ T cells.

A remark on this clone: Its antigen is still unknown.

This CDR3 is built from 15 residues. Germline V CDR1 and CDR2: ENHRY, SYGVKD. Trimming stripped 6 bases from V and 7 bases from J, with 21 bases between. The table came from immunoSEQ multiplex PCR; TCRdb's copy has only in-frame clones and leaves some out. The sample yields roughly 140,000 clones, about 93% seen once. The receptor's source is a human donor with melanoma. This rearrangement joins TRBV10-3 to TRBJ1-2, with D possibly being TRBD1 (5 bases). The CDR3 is CAISGARSKWRGYTF. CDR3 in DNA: TGTGCCATCAGCGGGGCCCGGAGTAAGTGGCGTGGCTACACCTTC.